This T cell receptor (beta chain) came from a study of blood T cell repertoires in COVID-19. Background on the study: Sources were T cells, B-cell-depleted T cells, or PBMCs; the material itself was cDNA or gDNA.

Recruits, aged roughly 18 to 95 years, lived in 20 to 30 US areas. Cohorts were based on clinical histories the participants reported. Two negative PCRs, clearance, or symptom resolution were required of recovered Cohort 3 donors. The data were produced by immunoSEQ multiplex PCR, yet TCRdb's version contains in-frame clones alone and is incomplete. The sample holds some 350,000 clones; roughly 84% are singletons and the top ten take about 2.7%. The clonotype originates from a woman aged 30 to 39 who had recovered from COVID-19. Sequences were obtained from PBMCs or T cells enriched from blood (not recorded which).

The CDR3 DNA reads as TGTGCCAGCAGCTTGGATTCAGGGATGAGGACTGAAGCTTTCTTT. Protein: CASSLDSGMRTEAFF. The chain combines TRBV5-6 with TRBJ1-1; the D gene is possibly TRBD1 (5 bases). Between the trimmed V and J ends, which lost 0 bases and 5 bases, there was a span of 14 bases. This CDR3 is built from 15 residues. The germline CDR1 and CDR2 sequences are SGHDT and YYEEEE.